This TCR beta chain was found in a study of low-dose radiotherapy and immunotherapy resistance in tumors. About the research overall: The study gave Cohort 2 1 Gy per fraction every two weeks, totaling 13 Gy over 26 weeks. Study patients were administered oral aspirin at 300 mg daily for four cycles from cycle 1 day 1.

This clonotype has a handful of counts. Priming of first-strand cDNA relied on TRAV- and TRBV-specific primers (covering alpha and beta chains). TCR amplification involved 15 to 20 PCR cycles with a constant-region primer and V-primer adapter. TCRdb fed the reads into MiXCR, producing one record per CDR3 protein. The sample contains tens of thousands of distinct CDR3 sequences, just under 9.5% of which appear only once. The CDR3 runs to 12 residues. Looked up from germline, CDR1 is GTSNPN and CDR2 is SVGIG (reference sequence). Trimming cost V 1 base and J 6 bases, with 8 bases left between them. Time point specified: before trial treatment. The study gave donors nivolumab, ipilimumab, aspirin, low-dose cyclophosphamide and low-dose radiotherapy.

The source is a male donor with prostate cancer. Sequenced material: PBMCs, taken before treatment. J is TRBJ2-3 and V is TRBV30; D gene unclear. CDR3 bases: TGTGCCTGGAGTGGCTTAAGGGATACGCAGTATTTT. Translating it yields CAWSGLRDTQYF.